Sequencing of this T cell receptor beta chain was carried out in a study of early T cells in non-severe SARS-CoV-2 infection. The length of the CDR3 is 14 residues. Per germline, CDR1 SQVTM and CDR2 ANQGSEA. Trimming took off 2 bases at V and 1 base at J, with 11 bases between the two ends. TCRdb reprocessed the 5' RACE reads via MiXCR and lists one record per CDR3 protein. The table lists under 70,000 distinct CDR3 sequences, around 4.6% of them singletons. The chain uses TRBV29-1 and TRBJ1-1, with D perhaps TRBD1 (5 bases). This TCR was sampled from an adult who was a healthcare worker with PCR-confirmed SARS-CoV-2 infection or an uninfected control (not recorded which). The material sequenced was whole blood. CDR3 loop: CSVERGRENTEAFF. The CDR3 DNA is TGCAGCGTTGAAAGGGGCAGGGAGAACACTGAAGCTTTCTTT.